The 14 T cell receptor beta chains listed next were all sequenced from one sample in a study of cytomegalovirus exposure and HLA in healthy donors. Primers for the PCR totalled 60 Vbeta and 13 Jbeta. Here immunoSEQ multiplex PCR was the method, and the copy in TCRdb shows in-frame clones only, minus some. The table shows roughly 80,000 clones, with roughly two thirds occurring only once. The sequenced material came from PBMCs. All receptors come from a woman aged 45-60 years in good health and CMV-seropositive.

The chain recombines TRBV4-1 with TRBJ1-4; D is ambiguous. The germline V and J ends were trimmed by 2 bases and 12 bases, with 7 bases remaining between them. This CDR3 spans 11 amino acids. Germline loops: CDR1 MGHRA, CDR2 YSYEKL. The chain's CDR3 is CASSQSAELFF. The CDR3, as DNA: TGCGCCAGCAGCCAATCAGCGGAACTGTTTTTT.

This clone was counted a few times. One end of the junction does not line up with germline, which may come from a read error. The chain joins TRBV6-1 to TRBJ1-1; tentatively, D is TRBD1 (6 bases). CDR3 length equals 18 residues. Germline loops: CDR1 MNHNS, CDR2 SASEGT. The CDR3 region has the DNA TGTGCCATCAGTGAAATTTCCTTGGGCCGGACAGTAGGGACTGAAGCTTTCTTT. It is translated as CAISEISLGRTVGTEAFF.

The CDR3 sequence: CASSLAESGTQYF. The CDR3 coding sequence is TGTGCCAGCAGCTTAGCTGAAAGCGGGACCCAGTACTTC. The chain recombines TRBV7-9 with TRBJ2-5; D perhaps matches TRBD2 (5 bases). This CDR3 has 13 residues. The V and J ends lost 0 bases and 7 bases respectively, with 9 bases between them. Germline V gene lookup returns CDR1 SEHNR and CDR2 FQNEAQ (reference sequence).

The chain is built from TRBV19 and TRBJ1-4, with TRBD1 as a possible D gene (6 bases). The germline V and J ends were trimmed by 8 bases and 2 bases, with 12 bases remaining between them. Germline V gene lookup returns CDR1 LNHDA and CDR2 SQIVND (reference sequence). CDR3 length: 14 amino acids. The CDR3: CASQTGSTNEKLFF. In nucleotides, the CDR3 is TGTGCCAGTCAGACAGGCAGCACTAATGAAAAACTGTTTTTT.

This sequence joins TRBV7-3 and TRBJ2-4; the D gene is possibly TRBD2 (6 bases). The CDR3 sequence is 11 residues long. V was cut by 6 bases and J by 9 bases, with 9 bases left in between. Germline V gene data show CDR1 as SGHTA and CDR2 as FQGTGA. CDR3 sequence (DNA): TGTGCCAGCAGTGACGGGGGCATTCAGTACTTC. This gives the protein CASSDGGIQYF.

This chain joins TRBV5-1 and TRBJ2-5; 7 nucleotides line up with TRBD2. Gene TRBJ2-7 matches the end of the DNA better, so the J call may be wrong. Germline lookup yields CDR1 SGHRS and CDR2 YFSETQ. The CDR3 extends over 13 amino acids. Here the CDR3 DNA reads TGCGCCAGCACAGCGGGGATGGAATACGAGCAGTACTTC. Encoded protein: CASTAGMEYEQYF.

This clone has more than one count but fewer than ten. The J gene is TRBJ2-7, the V gene TRBV7-3; 7 bases agree with TRBD1. V was clipped by 4 bases and J by 7 bases; unmatched bases: 10. The CDR3 spans 14 residues. Germline values: CDR1 SGHTA, CDR2 FQGTGA. CDR3 nucleotide sequence: TGTGCCAGCAGCTCAGGGGGACGGGGCGGAGAGCAGTACTTC. Translation gives CASSSGGRGGEQYF.

For the CDR3, the DNA is TGTGCCAGCAGTTTATCGCGCTTCGAAGCTTTCTTT. Translating gives CASSLSRFEAFF. The V gene is TRBV28, the J gene TRBJ1-1; D is unclear. V was cut by 1 base and J by 8 bases, with 8 bases left in between. Looked up from germline, CDR1 is MDHEN and CDR2 is SYDVKM. The CDR3 runs to 12 residues.

V is TRBV7-2 and J is TRBJ2-5, with 9 bases matching TRBD2. The germline V gene has CDR1 SGHTA and CDR2 FQGNSA. Trimming took 1 base from V and 5 from J; bases not matched to a gene: 8. CDR3 length equals 16 residues. The CDR3 loop is CASSLVVRGGLETQYF. The CDR3 nucleotides are TGTGCCAGCAGCTTAGTGGTGCGGGGGGGCCTCGAGACCCAGTACTTC.

This chain joins TRBV6-1 and TRBJ1-6, with 7 nucleotides matching TRBD1. CDR1 is MNHNS, CDR2 SASEGT, per germline. There are 15 residues in the CDR3. The V gene end was trimmed by 7 bases and the J gene end by 9 bases; junction bases not matched to a gene: 12. CDR3 amino acids: CASTPGTEEGSPLHF. The CDR3 DNA follows: TGTGCCAGCACCCCCGGGACAGAGGAAGGTTCACCCCTCCACTTT.

This clone was counted between two and nine times. This same CDR3 is encoded by further DNA sequences in the sample. J is TRBJ2-7 and V is TRBV5-1, with a tentative D call TRBD2 (6 bases). The CDR3 is 14 residues long. Germline V lookup: CDR1 SGHRS, CDR2 YFSETQ. V dropped 4 bases and J dropped 0 bases, with 11 bases sitting between them. CDR3 coding DNA: TGCGCCAGCAGCCTGGTGGGGGGCTCCTACGAGCAGTACTTC. It encodes CASSLVGGSYEQYF.

V usage is TRBV6-1 and J usage is TRBJ2-7; D gene ambiguous. CDR1 and CDR2 (germline): MNHNS, SASEGT. The CDR3 is 13 amino acids. V lost 4 bases to trimming and J lost 3 bases, with 10 bases between them. The CDR3 region is CASSAARSYEQYV. DNA for the CDR3: TGTGCCAGCAGTGCCGCTAGGAGCTACGAGCAGTACGTC.

This sequence joins TRBV27 and TRBJ1-4; 7 positions match TRBD1. Germline V lookup: CDR1 MNHEY, CDR2 SMNVEV (reference sequence). V trimming: 2 bases; J trimming: 8 bases; junction bases outside the gene matches: 8. The CDR3 has 15 amino acids. The CDR3 DNA reads as TGTGCCAGCAGTTTAAGGAACAGGGGTCAAGAAAAACTGTTTTTT. Residues: CASSLRNRGQEKLFF.

This clone was observed a single time. Other DNA variants within this sample encode the same CDR3. The V call is TRBV6-5, the J call TRBJ1-1; no definite D call. Trimming cost V 2 bases and J 10 bases, with 8 bases left between them. CDR3 length: 11 amino acids. Germline V lookup: CDR1 MNHEY, CDR2 SVGAGI. CDR3 in amino acids: CASSYGGLAFF. Written as DNA, the CDR3 is TGTGCCAGCAGTTACGGAGGCTTAGCTTTCTTT.